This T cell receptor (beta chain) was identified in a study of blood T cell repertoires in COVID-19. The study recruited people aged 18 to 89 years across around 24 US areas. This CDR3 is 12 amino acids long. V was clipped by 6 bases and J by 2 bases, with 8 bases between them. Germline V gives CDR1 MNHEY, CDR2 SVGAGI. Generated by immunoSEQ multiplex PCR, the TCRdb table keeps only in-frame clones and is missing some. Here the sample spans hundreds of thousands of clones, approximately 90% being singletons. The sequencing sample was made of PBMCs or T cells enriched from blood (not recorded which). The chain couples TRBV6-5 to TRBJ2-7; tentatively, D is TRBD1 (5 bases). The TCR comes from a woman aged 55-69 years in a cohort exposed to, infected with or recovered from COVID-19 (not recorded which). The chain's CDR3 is CASSRQPYEQYF. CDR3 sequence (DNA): TGTGCCAGCAGCCGACAGCCCTACGAGCAGTACTTC.